The clone carrying this T cell receptor beta chain was counted between two and nine times. Its specificity is not known. The data belong to a study of blood T cells in healthy people across ages. Study results and caveats: Relative to aged donors, long-lived donors carried more naive CD4+ cells and displayed higher diversity.

Donors were healthy Caucasian individuals from Russia aged roughly 6 to 90. It was ten milliliters of peripheral blood that were drawn from each donor. A second PCR, run for about 7 to 11 cycles, used a sample-barcoded 5' primer plus a J-beta primer mix. One entry per CDR3 protein results from TCRdb running MiXCR on the 5' RACE reads. The sample has 700,000 to 800,000 distinct CDR3 sequences; around 40% are singletons. After removal of 4 bases from V and 5 bases from J, the junction contained 6 bases not matched to a gene. CDR3 length equals 15 residues. Germline CDR1 and CDR2: SGHRS and YFSETQ. The chain combines TRBV5-1 with TRBJ2-3; TRBD1 matches at 11 bases. Sequences were obtained from blood. The clonotype originates from a woman aged 55-70 years in good health. CDR3 sequence reads: CASSAGQGVQDTQYF. Here the CDR3 DNA reads TGCGCCAGCAGCGCGGGACAGGGGGTTCAAGATACGCAGTATTTT.